A single T cell receptor (beta chain) is shown here with its context. The method was immunoSEQ multiplex PCR; TCRdb's version includes in-frame clones alone and lacks a portion of them. The sample holds some 230,000 clones, approximately 83% seen once. The CDR3 length is 18 residues. The data stem from a study of blood T cell repertoires in COVID-19. Recruits, aged roughly 18 to 100 years, lived in 24 US areas. Sample: PBMCs or T cells enriched from blood (not recorded which). The TCR comes from a woman in her thirties or forties with acute COVID-19. The rearrangement links TRBV21-1 to TRBJ2-5; the DNA was not used to check the table's D call, TRBD2. TRBV21-1 corresponds to a pseudogene. The CDR3 nucleotides are TGTGCCAGCAGCAAATTTGAAGGGACTAGCGGGATGGAAGAGACCCAGTACTTC. Its translation is CASSKFEGTSGMEETQYF.